This TCR beta chain was sequenced for a study of shared clonotypes between healthy human individuals. Study-level information: The cohort comprised a couple of women and a few men. Their ages spanned 18 to 49 years. General study findings and limits: In having few donors, the study represented limited genetic and exposure-history diversity.

The CDR3 is 16 residues long. Germline V lookup: CDR1 ENHRY, CDR2 SYGVKD. To note about this clone: Its antigen is not known. A far more abundant clone sits one base away, making this likely a read error.

The donors were adults (healthy and HIV-negative) with no recent acute infections or vaccinations. Methods used by the authors: Quality scores were absent from the junction-only immunoSEQ sequences, so filtering differed. Sequencing was performed with immunoSEQ multiplex PCR; in TCRdb, only in-frame clones are kept and a portion is missing. Clonal size and the V and J genes are those of that table, whereas D and trimming came from the DNA. The sample shows nearly 1 million clones, about 80% of them seen only once. V is TRBV10-3 and J is TRBJ1-2; D unclear. Sample: memory CD4+ T cells sorted from blood. Specified subset: CD45RA-negative fraction. The receptor was derived from a young man in good health. The CDR3 bases are TGTACCATCAGTGAGTCGAATAAGGCACGGAACTATGGCTACACCTTC. Translated, it gives CTISESNKARNYGYTF.